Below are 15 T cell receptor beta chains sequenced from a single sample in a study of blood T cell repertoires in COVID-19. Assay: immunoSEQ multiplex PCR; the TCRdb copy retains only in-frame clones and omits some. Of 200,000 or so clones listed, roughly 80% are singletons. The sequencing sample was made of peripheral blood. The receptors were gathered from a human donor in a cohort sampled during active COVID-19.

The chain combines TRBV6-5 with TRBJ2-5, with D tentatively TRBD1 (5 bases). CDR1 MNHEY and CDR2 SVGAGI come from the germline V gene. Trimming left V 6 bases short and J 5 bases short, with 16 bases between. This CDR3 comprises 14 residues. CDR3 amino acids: CASSYGTGAETQYF. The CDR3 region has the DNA TGTGCCAGCAGCTACGGAACAGGTGCGGAGACCCAGTACTTC.

CDR3 nucleotides: TGCGCCAGCAGCCAACAACTAAGAGCGGGAAACTCTGGGGCCAACGTCCTGACTTTC. Its protein is CASSQQLRAGNSGANVLTF. This chain links TRBV4-3 with TRBJ2-6; the match to TRBD2 covers 7 bases. The CDR3 contains 19 residues. With 2 bases clipped from V and 0 bases from J, the junction kept 10 bases outside the gene matches. Germline V gives CDR1 LGHNA, CDR2 YSLEER.

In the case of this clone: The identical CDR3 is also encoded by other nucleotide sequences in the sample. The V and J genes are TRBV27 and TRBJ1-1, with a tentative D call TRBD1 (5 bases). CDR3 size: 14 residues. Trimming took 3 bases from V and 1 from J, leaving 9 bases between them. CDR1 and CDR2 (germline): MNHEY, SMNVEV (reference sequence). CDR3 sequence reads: CASSFSDRNTEAFF. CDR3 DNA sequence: TGTGCCAGCAGTTTCTCCGACAGGAACACTGAAGCTTTCTTT.

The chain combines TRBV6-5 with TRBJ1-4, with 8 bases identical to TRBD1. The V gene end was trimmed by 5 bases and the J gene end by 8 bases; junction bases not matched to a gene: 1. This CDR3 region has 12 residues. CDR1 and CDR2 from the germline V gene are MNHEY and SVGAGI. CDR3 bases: TGTGCCAGCAGTCGGGACAGGGAAAAACTGTTTTTT. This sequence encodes CASSRDREKLFF.

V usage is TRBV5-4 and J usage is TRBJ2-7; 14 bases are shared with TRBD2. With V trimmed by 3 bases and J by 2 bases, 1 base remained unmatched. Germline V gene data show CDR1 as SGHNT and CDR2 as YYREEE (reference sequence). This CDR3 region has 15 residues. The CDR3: CASSSGLAGAYEQYF. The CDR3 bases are TGTGCCAGCAGCTCGGGACTAGCGGGGGCCTACGAGCAGTACTTC.

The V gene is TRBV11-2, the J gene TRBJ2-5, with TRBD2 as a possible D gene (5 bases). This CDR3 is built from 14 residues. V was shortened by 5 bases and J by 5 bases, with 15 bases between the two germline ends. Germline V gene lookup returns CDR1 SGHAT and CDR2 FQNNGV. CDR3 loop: CASSHRFGGETQYF. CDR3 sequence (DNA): TGTGCCAGCAGCCACCGGTTCGGAGGCGAGACCCAGTACTTC. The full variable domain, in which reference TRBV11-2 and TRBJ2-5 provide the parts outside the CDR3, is EAGVAQSPRYKIIEKRQSVAFWCNPISGHATLYWYQQILGQGPKLLIQFQNNGVVDDSQLPKDRFSAERLKGVDSTLKIQPAKLEDSAVYLCASSHRFGGETQYFGPGTRLLVL.

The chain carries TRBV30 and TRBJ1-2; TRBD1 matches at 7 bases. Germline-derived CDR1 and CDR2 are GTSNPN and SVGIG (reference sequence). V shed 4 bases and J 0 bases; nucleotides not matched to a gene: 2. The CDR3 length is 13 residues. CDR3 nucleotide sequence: TGTGCCTGGATCGGGACAGCTAACTATGGCTACACCTTC. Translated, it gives CAWIGTANYGYTF.

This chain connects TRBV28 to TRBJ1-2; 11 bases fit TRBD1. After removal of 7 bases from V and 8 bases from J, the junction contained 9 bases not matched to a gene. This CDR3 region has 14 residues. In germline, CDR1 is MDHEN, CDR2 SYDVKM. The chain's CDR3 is CASTADRGQQGYTF. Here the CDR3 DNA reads TGTGCCAGCACCGCGGACAGGGGGCAACAGGGCTACACCTTC.

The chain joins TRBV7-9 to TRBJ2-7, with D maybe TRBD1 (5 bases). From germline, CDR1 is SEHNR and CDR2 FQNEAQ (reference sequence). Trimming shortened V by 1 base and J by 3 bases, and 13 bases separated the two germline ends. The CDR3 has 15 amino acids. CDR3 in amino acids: CASSLVRVGNYEQYF. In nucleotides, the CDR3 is TGTGCCAGCAGCTTAGTCAGGGTCGGAAACTACGAGCAGTACTTC.

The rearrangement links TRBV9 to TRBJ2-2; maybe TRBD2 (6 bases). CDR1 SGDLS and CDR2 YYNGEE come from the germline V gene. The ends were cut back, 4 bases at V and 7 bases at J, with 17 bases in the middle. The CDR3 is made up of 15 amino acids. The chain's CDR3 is CASSQGAGRSGELFF. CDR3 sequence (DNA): TGTGCCAGCAGCCAAGGGGCAGGGAGGAGCGGGGAGCTGTTTTTT.

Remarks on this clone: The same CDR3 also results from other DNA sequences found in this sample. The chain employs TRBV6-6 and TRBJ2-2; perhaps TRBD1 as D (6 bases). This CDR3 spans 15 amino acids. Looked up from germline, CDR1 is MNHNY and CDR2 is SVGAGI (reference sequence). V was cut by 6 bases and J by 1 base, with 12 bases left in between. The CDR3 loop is CASSLDRRNTGELFF. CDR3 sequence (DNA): TGTGCCAGCAGCCTCGACAGGAGGAACACCGGGGAGCTGTTTTTT.

The CDR3 sequence is CASSLTSGRGEQFF. For the CDR3, the DNA is TGTGCCAGCAGCTTGACTAGCGGGCGGGGTGAGCAGTTCTTC. This chain links TRBV7-9 with TRBJ2-1; 10 nucleotides line up with TRBD2. The length of the CDR3 is 14 residues. The V gene's germline CDR1 is SEHNR and CDR2 FQNEAQ (reference sequence). Trimming cost V 3 bases and J 9 bases; bases outside gene matches: 5.

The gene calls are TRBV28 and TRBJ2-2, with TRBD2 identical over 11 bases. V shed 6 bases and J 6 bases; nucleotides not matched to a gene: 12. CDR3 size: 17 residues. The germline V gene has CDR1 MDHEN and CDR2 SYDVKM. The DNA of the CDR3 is TGTGCCAGCAGCGACTTAGCGGGAGGGTCCGGGGCCGGGGAGCTGTTTTTT. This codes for CASSDLAGGSGAGELFF.

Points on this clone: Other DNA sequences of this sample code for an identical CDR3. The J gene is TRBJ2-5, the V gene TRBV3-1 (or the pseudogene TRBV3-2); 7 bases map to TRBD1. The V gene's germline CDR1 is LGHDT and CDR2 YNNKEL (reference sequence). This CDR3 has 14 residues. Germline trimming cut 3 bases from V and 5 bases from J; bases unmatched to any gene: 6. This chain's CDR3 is CASSQRQGGETQYF. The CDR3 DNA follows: TGTGCCAGCAGCCAGCGACAGGGCGGTGAGACCCAGTACTTC.

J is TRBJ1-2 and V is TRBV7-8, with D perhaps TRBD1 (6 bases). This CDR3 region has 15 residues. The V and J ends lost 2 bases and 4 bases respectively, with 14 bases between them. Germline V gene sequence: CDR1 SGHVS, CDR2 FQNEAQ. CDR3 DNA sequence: TGTGCCAGCAGCTTATTGGACAGTTGGGGCTATGGCTACACCTTC. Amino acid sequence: CASSLLDSWGYGYTF. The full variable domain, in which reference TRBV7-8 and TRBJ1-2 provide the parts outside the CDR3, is GAGVSQSPRYKVAKRGQDVALRCDPISGHVSLFWYQQALGQGPEFLTYFQNEAQLDKSGLPSDRFFAERPEGSVSTLKIQRTQQEDSAVYLCASSLLDSWGYGYTFGSGTRLTVV.